The TCR beta chain under discussion was sequenced for a study of blood T cell repertoires in COVID-19. Study as a whole: The cDNA or gDNA used as material had been derived from T cells, B-cell-depleted T cells, or PBMCs.

The protocol was immunoSEQ multiplex PCR, while the TCRdb copy is restricted to in-frame clones and leaves out a portion. The repertoire holds tens of thousands of clones, with roughly 90% as singletons. The TCR sequence derives from a woman older than 75 with acute or convalescent COVID-19. The specimen sequenced was peripheral blood.

CDR3 loop: CASSYRGQITDTQYF. The CDR3 DNA follows: TGTGCCAGCAGTTACCGAGGACAGATCACAGATACGCAGTATTTT. V usage is TRBV6-6 and J usage is TRBJ2-3; D perhaps matches TRBD1 (6 bases). V was clipped by 2 bases and J by 2 bases, with 11 bases between them. In germline, CDR1 is MNHNY, CDR2 SVGAGI (reference sequence). This CDR3 has 15 amino acids.